This T cell receptor beta chain derives from a study of beta chain features in type 1 diabetes. The table lists this clone with a few counts. Its antigen is as yet unknown. Germline assignment: CDR1 SGHDT and CDR2 YYEEEE. V shed 5 bases and J shed 5 bases, with 17 bases lying between them. This CDR3 spans 14 amino acids. Study-level findings and limits: Shorter templates might be favored by PCR, equally in patients and controls. The naive, central memory and Treg TCRB repertoires of patients appeared to be more similar to one another than those of healthy donors.

The isolated RNA, all of it, was reverse transcribed, so expressed TCRB transcripts were what got sequenced. The table came from immunoSEQ multiplex PCR; TCRdb's copy has only in-frame clones and leaves some out. The table lists around 300,000 clones, 8% of them singletons. This sequence joins TRBV5-6 and TRBJ2-7, with D perhaps matching TRBD1 (6 bases). This clonotype was sampled from a woman in her late teens or twenties in good health. The sequenced material came from central memory CD4+ T cells from blood. CDR3 sequence reads: CASRSLQGPHEQYV. The CDR3, as DNA: TGTGCCAGCAGGAGCCTACAGGGCCCCCACGAGCAGTACGTC.